The rows below give T cell receptor beta chains drawn from one sample of a study of cytomegalovirus exposure and HLA in healthy donors. Sequencing was performed with immunoSEQ multiplex PCR; in TCRdb, only in-frame clones are kept and a portion is missing. The sample yields 100,000 to 150,000 clones, over 60% seen once. The sequencing sample was made of PBMCs. Receptors were obtained from a man between 60 and 75 years old in good health and CMV-seropositive. The CDR3 runs from the conserved cysteine through the conserved F or W. A D gene is named only where the DNA matches it firmly. Some rows mark clone size as missing; the rest say once, few, many or name a class of expanded clone.

v_gene	d_gene	abundance	j_gene	CDR3nt	CDR3aa
TRBV5-8	NA	NA	TRBJ1-5	TGTGCCAGCAGCTTGGAACGCGATCAGCCCCAGCATTTT	CASSLERDQPQHF
TRBV9	NA	NA	TRBJ1-2	TGTGCCAGCAGCCCCCGTGACGCCACAGGCCCTTATGGCTACACCTTC	CASSPRDATGPYGYTF
TRBV7-9	NA	NA	TRBJ1-1	TGTGCCAGCAGCTTAGCAGAGGCTGAAGCTTTCTTT	CASSLAEAEAFF
TRBV15	NA	NA	TRBJ1-2	TGTGCCACCAGCAGATCCGTGGGAGATGGCTACACCTTC	CATSRSVGDGYTF
TRBV14	NA	NA	TRBJ2-7	TGTGCCAGCAGCGGGAACAGGAACGAGCAGTACTTC	CASSGNRNEQYF
TRBV28	NA	NA	TRBJ2-2	TGTGCCAGCAGTTTCCCCGGGACATTCGCGAACACCGGGGAGCTGTTTTTT	CASSFPGTFANTGELFF
TRBV5-1	NA	few	TRBJ1-5	TGCGCCAGCAGCCTAGATAGTAGCAATCAGCCCCAGCATTTT	CASSLDSSNQPQHF
TRBV30	NA	few	TRBJ1-4	TGTGCCTGGAGTGTAGGGGGGGGACGTCAGGAAAAACTGTTTTTT	CAWSVGGGRQEKLFF
TRBV5-6	NA	NA	TRBJ2-7	TGTGCCAGTTGGGCCCCCGGAGGCGCCTACGAGCAGTACTTC	CASWAPGGAYEQYF
TRBV27	NA	NA	TRBJ1-5	TGTGCCAGCAGTTTACCGCCCTTTAGGCCCCAGCATTTT	CASSLPPFRPQHF
TRBV5-1	NA	NA	TRBJ2-3	TGCGCCAGCAGCGCCTACCCCGCAGATACGCAGTATTTT	CASSAYPADTQYF
TRBV5-1	TRBD1	NA	TRBJ2-7	TGCGCCAGCAGCTGGAGTGGATCCGGGGACAGGGATACTGGCGAGCAGTACTTC	CASSWSGSGDRDTGEQYF
TRBV2	NA	once	TRBJ1-1	TGTGCCAGCAGTGTCCGGGACAAGAACACTGAAGCTTTCTTT	CASSVRDKNTEAFF
TRBV10-1	NA	few	TRBJ1-1	TGCGCCAGCAGTCCCGACTCGGGCACTGAAGCTTTCTTT	CASSPDSGTEAFF
TRBV5-1	NA	NA	TRBJ1-2	TGCGCCAGCAGCTTGGAGGGGCTGATAAACTATGGCTACACCTTC	CASSLEGLINYGYTF
TRBV5-4	NA	NA	TRBJ1-6	TGTGCCAGCAGCTTGGCGTGGCAGGATAATTCACCCCTCCACTTT	CASSLAWQDNSPLHF
TRBV6-1	NA	NA	TRBJ2-5	TGTGCCAGCAGTGACCGCTCTAGGTCTGAAGAGACCCAGTACTTC	CASSDRSRSEETQYF